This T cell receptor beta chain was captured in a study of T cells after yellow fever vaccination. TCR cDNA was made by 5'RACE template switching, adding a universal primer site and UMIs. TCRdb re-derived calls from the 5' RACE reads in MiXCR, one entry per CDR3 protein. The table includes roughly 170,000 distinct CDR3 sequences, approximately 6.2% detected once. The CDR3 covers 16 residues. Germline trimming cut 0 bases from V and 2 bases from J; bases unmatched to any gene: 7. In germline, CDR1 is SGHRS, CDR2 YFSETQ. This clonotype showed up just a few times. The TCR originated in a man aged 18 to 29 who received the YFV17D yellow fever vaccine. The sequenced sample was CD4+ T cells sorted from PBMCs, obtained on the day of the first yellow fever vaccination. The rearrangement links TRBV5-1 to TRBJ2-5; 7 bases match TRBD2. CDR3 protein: CASSLGPRDYQETQYF. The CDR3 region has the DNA TGCGCCAGCAGCTTGGGACCGCGGGACTATCAAGAGACCCAGTACTTC.